Reported below is one T cell receptor (beta chain). The CDR3 consists of 15 residues. V lost 6 bases, J lost 7 bases, and 9 bases stayed unmatched. Looked up from germline, CDR1 is MNHNS and CDR2 is SASEGT. Amplification of TCR beta CDR3 regions used RNA as the template. First-round RT-PCR targeting the TCR CDR3 was performed with the HTBI primer set. TCRdb reprocessed the multiplex PCR reads with MiXCR, giving one entry per CDR3 protein. The data show 200,000 to 250,000 distinct CDR3 sequences, around 17% seen once. These data originate in a study of T cells in Graves' hyperthyroidism and ophthalmopathy.

The specimen was blood. The TCR was taken from a middle-aged man with Graves' hyperthyroidism. The chain links TRBV6-1 to TRBJ1-6; 7 nucleotides align to TRBD1. This chain's CDR3 is CASRLGVTGNSPLHF. The CDR3 coding sequence is TGTGCCAGCAGGTTGGGGGTGACAGGGAATTCACCCCTCCACTTT.